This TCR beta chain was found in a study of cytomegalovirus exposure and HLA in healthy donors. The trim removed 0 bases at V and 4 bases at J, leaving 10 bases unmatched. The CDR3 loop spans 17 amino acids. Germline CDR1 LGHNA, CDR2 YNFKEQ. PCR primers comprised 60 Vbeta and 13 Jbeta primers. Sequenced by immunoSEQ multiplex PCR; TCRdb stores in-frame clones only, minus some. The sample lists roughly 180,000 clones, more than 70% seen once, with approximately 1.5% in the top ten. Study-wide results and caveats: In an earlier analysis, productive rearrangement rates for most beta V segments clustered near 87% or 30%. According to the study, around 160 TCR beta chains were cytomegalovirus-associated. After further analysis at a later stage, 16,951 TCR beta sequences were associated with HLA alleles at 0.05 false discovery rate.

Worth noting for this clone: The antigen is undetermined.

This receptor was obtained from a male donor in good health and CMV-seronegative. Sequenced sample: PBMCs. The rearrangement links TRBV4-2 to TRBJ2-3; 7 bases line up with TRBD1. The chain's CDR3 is CASSQEGGSVTSDTQYF. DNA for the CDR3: TGTGCCAGCAGCCAAGAAGGGGGCTCCGTAACCTCAGATACGCAGTATTTT.